This entry describes one TCR beta chain. These data come from a study of T cell responses to AZD1222 COVID-19 vaccine. V gave up 6 bases and J gave up 0 bases, with 18 bases separating them. Germline CDR1 LGHNT, CDR2 FRNRAP. The CDR3 covers 17 residues. Only in-frame clones appear in the TCRdb table, and some are missing; sequencing was by immunoSEQ multiplex PCR. The sample records 110,000 to 150,000 clones, roughly 91% being singletons. The gene calls are TRBV12-5 and TRBJ2-1; no firm D call. Specimen: peripheral blood, collected on day 0 of AZD1222 vaccination. This sequence originates from an adult in good health. Written as DNA, the CDR3 is TGTGCTAGTGGACAGCACCCGGACCGAAGCTCCTACAATGAGCAGTTCTTC. It is translated as CASGQHPDRSSYNEQFF.